This T cell receptor beta chain is drawn from a study of blood T cell repertoires in COVID-19. The CDR3 has 14 residues. V shed 5 bases and J 16 bases; nucleotides not matched to a gene: 14. Germline CDR1 is MNHEY and CDR2 is SMNVEV (reference sequence). In the study's own analysis: Cell counts per sample came from amplifying reference gene primers. Assay: immunoSEQ multiplex PCR; the TCRdb copy retains only in-frame clones and omits some. That table furnishes V, J and clone size, whereas the DNA furnished D and trimming. The sample contains around 270,000 clones, 80% to 90% of which appear only once.

This clonotype originated in a young man with active or convalescent COVID-19. V and J are TRBV27 and TRBJ1-4, with TRBD1 identical over 9 bases. Sequencing was done on a sample of peripheral blood. In DNA form, the CDR3 reads TGTGCCAGCAGTGCCCAATATGGGACAGGGTCTTCGTTTTTT. Encoded protein: CASSAQYGTGSSFF.